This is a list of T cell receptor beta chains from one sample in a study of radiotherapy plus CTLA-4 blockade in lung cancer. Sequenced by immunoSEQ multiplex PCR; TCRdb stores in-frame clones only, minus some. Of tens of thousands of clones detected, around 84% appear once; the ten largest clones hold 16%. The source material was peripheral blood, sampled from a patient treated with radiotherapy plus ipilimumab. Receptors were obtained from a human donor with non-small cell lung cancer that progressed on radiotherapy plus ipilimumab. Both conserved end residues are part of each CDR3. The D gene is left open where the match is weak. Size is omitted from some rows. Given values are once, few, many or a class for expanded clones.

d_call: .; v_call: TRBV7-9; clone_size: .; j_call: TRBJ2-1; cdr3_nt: TGTGCCAGCAGCTCCCCGGCCCGACGGAGACTAGTCGGAGGCAATGAGCAGTTCTTC; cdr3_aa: CASSSPARRRLVGGNEQFF
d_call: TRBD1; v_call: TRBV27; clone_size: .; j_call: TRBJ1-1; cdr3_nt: TGTGCCAGCAGTTTATCGGGACAGGCCCCGAGGACTGAAGCTTTCTTT; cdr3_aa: CASSLSGQAPRTEAFF
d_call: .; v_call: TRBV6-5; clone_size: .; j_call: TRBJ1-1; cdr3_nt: TGTGCCAGCAGTGAACGGCTACCTCCTGAAGCTTTCTTT; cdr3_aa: CASSERLPPEAFF
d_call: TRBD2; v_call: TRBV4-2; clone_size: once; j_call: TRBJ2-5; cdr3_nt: TGTGCCAGCAGCCAAGCGGGGGGATACCAAGAGACCCAGTACTTC; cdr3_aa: CASSQAGGYQETQYF
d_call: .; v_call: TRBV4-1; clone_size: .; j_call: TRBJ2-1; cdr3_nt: TGCGCCAGCAGCCATGATGCGGGAAACTCCTACAATGAGCAGTTCTTC; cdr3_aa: CASSHDAGNSYNEQFF
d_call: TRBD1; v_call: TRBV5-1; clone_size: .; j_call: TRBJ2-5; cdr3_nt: TGCGCCAGCAGCCCCTGGACAGGGAGGGAGACCCAGTACTTC; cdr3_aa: CASSPWTGRETQYF
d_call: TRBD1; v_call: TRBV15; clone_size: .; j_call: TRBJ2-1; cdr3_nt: TGTGCCACCAGCAGAGAGCCACTCCCGGGACAGGGGATGTTCTTC; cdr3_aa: CATSREPLPGQGMFF
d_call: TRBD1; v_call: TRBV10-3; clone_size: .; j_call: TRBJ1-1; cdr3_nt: TGTGCCATCACCCCCCAGTGGGGGACAGGGAACACTGAAGCTTTCTTT; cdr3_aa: CAITPQWGTGNTEAFF
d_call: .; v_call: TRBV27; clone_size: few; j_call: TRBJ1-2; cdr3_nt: TGTGCCAGCAGCCGGGTCCGCAGTGAGGGCTACACCTTC; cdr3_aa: CASSRVRSEGYTF
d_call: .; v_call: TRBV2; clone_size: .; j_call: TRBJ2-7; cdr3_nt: TGTGCCAGCACCGAGGCCGGGGTGGGCTCCTACGAGCAGTACTTC; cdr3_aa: CASTEAGVGSYEQYF
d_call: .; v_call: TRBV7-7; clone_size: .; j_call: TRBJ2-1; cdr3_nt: TGTGCTAGCAGCTTGGGTGGCGGGAAGAGGGGTGAGCAGTTCTTC; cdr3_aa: CASSLGGGKRGEQFF
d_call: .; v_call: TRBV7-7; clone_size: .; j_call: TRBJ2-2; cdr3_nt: TGTGCCAGCAGCTTACAGGGGAGAGGCGGGGAGCTGTTTTTT; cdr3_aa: CASSLQGRGGELFF
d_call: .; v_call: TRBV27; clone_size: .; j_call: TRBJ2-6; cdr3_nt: TGTGCCAGCAGTTTATCTGGGAGATCCTCTGGGGCCAACGTCCTGACTTTC; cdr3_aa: CASSLSGRSSGANVLTF
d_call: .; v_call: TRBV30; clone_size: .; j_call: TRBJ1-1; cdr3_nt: TGTGCCTGGAGACCGGAACACCAGAACACTGAAGCTTTCTTT; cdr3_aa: CAWRPEHQNTEAFF
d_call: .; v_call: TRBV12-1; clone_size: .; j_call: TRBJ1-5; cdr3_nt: TGTGCCAGCAGCTTTGCGGAGAGCGGGGTTGGCCAGCCCCAGCATTTT; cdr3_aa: CASSFAESGVGQPQHF
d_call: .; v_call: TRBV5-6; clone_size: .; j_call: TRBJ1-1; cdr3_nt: TGTGCCAGCAGCTACTCGAACACTGAAGCTTTCTTT; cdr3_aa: CASSYSNTEAFF
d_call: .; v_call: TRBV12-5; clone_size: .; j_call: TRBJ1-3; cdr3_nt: TGTGCTAGTGGGCCCGACTGGAGCTCTGGAAACACCATATATTTT; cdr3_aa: CASGPDWSSGNTIYF